These 28 T cell receptor beta chains were sequenced from one sample in a study of graft-versus-host responses after intestinal transplantation. TCRdb keeps only in-frame clones here, not all; method: immunoSEQ multiplex PCR. The data contain about 120,000 clones, roughly 92% of them seen just once; the ten biggest clones take up 0.2% to 0.25%. For these TCRs, the target antigens are not known. Here the sequenced sample was unstimulated CD4+ T cells sorted from spleen or lymph node cells, taken before transplant. Every receptor here comes from a human donor who was the organ donor for an intestinal transplant.

The rearrangement joins TRBV6-4 to TRBJ2-5, with TRBD2 matching over 7 bases. Germline CDR1 is MRHNA and CDR2 is SNTAGT. The CDR3 runs to 15 residues. J gave up 1 base and V 2 bases, and 4 bases lay outside the gene matches. In DNA, the CDR3 is TGTGCCAGCAGTGACCCTAGCGGCCTCCAAGAGACCCAGTACTTC. It codes for CASSDPSGLQETQYF.

The chain joins TRBV6-5 to TRBJ2-7; D possibly corresponds to TRBD2 (5 bases). Between the trimmed V and J ends, which lost 4 bases and 4 bases, there was a span of 8 bases. CDR3 length equals 12 residues. Germline lookup yields CDR1 MNHEY and CDR2 SVGAGI. The CDR3 region is CASSSSGYEQYF. CDR3 DNA: TGTGCCAGCAGTTCGAGCGGATACGAGCAGTACTTC.

A single count supports this clone. The chain has TRBV5-1 and TRBJ1-1; a possible D gene is TRBD1 (5 bases). The germline gives CDR1 SGHRS, CDR2 YFSETQ. Trimming left V 4 bases short and J 4 bases short, with 20 bases between. The length of the CDR3 is 16 residues. The CDR3 nucleotides are TGCGCCAGCAGCCGGGACCCTGCGGATTCCCCCACTGAAGCTTTCTTT. Its protein is CASSRDPADSPTEAFF.

V is TRBV11-2 and J is TRBJ2-5, with 9 bases lining up with TRBD2. The V segment lost 6 bases and the J segment 2 bases; nucleotides outside the gene matches: 13. This CDR3 spans 17 amino acids. Germline CDR1 reads SGHAT; CDR2 reads FQNNGV. CDR3 loop: CASRAGGLAFTQETQYF. The CDR3 coding sequence is TGTGCCAGCAGAGCCGGCGGACTAGCGTTCACTCAAGAGACCCAGTACTTC.

The V gene is TRBV2, the J gene TRBJ1-6; a possible D gene is TRBD1 (5 bases). CDR3 length: 15 residues. The V gene lost 6 bases and the J gene lost 7 bases, with 16 bases spanning the gap. The germline V gene has CDR1 SNHLY and CDR2 FYNNEI. The CDR3 reads CASRGGAPGNSPLHF. The CDR3 coding sequence is TGTGCCAGCAGGGGAGGGGCCCCCGGCAATTCACCCCTCCACTTT. Together with reference TRBV2 and TRBJ1-6, the CDR3 gives the full variable domain: EPEVTQTPSHQVTQMGQEVILRCVPISNHLYFYWYRQILGQKVEFLVSFYNNEISEKSEIFDDQFSVERPDGSNFTLKIRSTKLEDSAMYFCASRGGAPGNSPLHFGNGTRLTVT.

This sequence joins TRBV5-6 and TRBJ1-1; 7 nucleotides line up with TRBD1. The CDR3 spans 13 residues. The trim removed 3 bases at V and 1 base at J, leaving 0 bases unmatched. Germline values: CDR1 SGHDT, CDR2 YYEEEE. The CDR3 region is CASSWDRNTEAFF. The CDR3 DNA reads TGTGCCAGCAGCTGGGACAGGAACACTGAAGCTTTCTTT.

The gene calls are TRBV7-9 and TRBJ1-4; 7 bases are a match to TRBD1. The J segment lost 5 bases and the V segment lost 1 base, leaving 4 bases of the junction unmatched. Per germline, CDR1 SEHNR and CDR2 FQNEAQ (reference sequence). The CDR3 spans 15 residues. The CDR3 loop is CASSLVGTENEKLFF. The CDR3 region has the DNA TGTGCCAGCAGCTTAGTCGGGACAGAAAATGAAAAACTGTTTTTT.

The rearrangement uses TRBV9 and TRBJ2-3; possible D gene TRBD2, 5 bases. The CDR3 runs 14 residues. Trimming took 0 bases from V and 5 from J, leaving 10 bases between them. Germline loops: CDR1 SGDLS, CDR2 YYNGEE. CDR3 amino acids: CASSVAGKGDTQYF. CDR3 sequence (DNA): TGTGCCAGCAGCGTAGCCGGGAAAGGAGATACGCAGTATTTT.

Only one count was recorded for this clone. This sample includes further DNA sequences coding for the same CDR3. The chain joins TRBV18 to TRBJ2-7; D not certain. Trimming cost V 3 bases and J 3 bases, with 3 bases left between them. The CDR3 is made up of 11 amino acids. Germline V gives CDR1 KGHSH, CDR2 LQKENI. The CDR3 DNA reads as TGTGCCAGCTCACCGGGCTACGAGCAGTACTTC. Encoded protein: CASSPGYEQYF.

V gene TRBV6-6 combines with J gene TRBJ1-2; tentatively, D is TRBD1 (6 bases). This CDR3 comprises 13 residues. V gave up 2 bases and J gave up 5 bases, with 9 bases separating them. CDR1 is MNHNY and CDR2 is SVGAGI in the germline V gene (reference sequence). CDR3 nucleotides: TGTGCCAGCAGTTACCTACAGGGATATGGCTACACCTTC. Translating gives CASSYLQGYGYTF.

This chain links TRBV21-1 with TRBJ2-7. TRBV21-1 is a pseudogene segment. The CDR3 runs 14 residues. The CDR3 loop reads CASSKETLAPEQYF. The DNA of the CDR3 is TGTGCCAGCAGCAAGGAAACTCTGGCCCCCGAGCAGTACTTC.

The chain joins TRBV6-6 to TRBJ2-7; TRBD1 aligns across 9 bases. The CDR3 covers 14 residues. Trimming took 7 bases from V and 3 from J; bases not matched to a gene: 7. Germline CDR1 reads MNHNY; CDR2 reads SVGAGI (reference sequence). CDR3 protein: CASKRDRENYEQYF. In nucleotides, the CDR3 is TGTGCCAGCAAAAGGGACAGGGAGAACTACGAGCAGTACTTC.

CDR3 sequence reads: CASSAGLAGVDNEQFF. The CDR3 coding sequence is TGTGCCAGCAGCGCGGGACTAGCGGGAGTGGACAATGAGCAGTTCTTC. This chain joins TRBV7-3 and TRBJ2-1, with 14 positions matching TRBD2. The J segment lost 5 bases and the V segment lost 5 bases, leaving 5 bases of the junction unmatched. Germline loops: CDR1 SGHTA, CDR2 FQGTGA. The CDR3 contains 16 residues.

This rearrangement joins TRBV19 to TRBJ1-1; 8 nucleotides agree with TRBD1. Germline V gives CDR1 LNHDA, CDR2 SQIVND (reference sequence). The ends lost 7 bases at V and 6 bases at J; junction bases unmatched: 7. This CDR3 region has 13 residues. CDR3 nucleotides: TGTGCCAGTACTTCGACAGGGGATTCTGAAGCTTTCTTT. This translates into CASTSTGDSEAFF.

This clone was counted once. The chain joins TRBV7-9 to TRBJ1-2, with no clear D. V shed 3 bases and J shed 7 bases, with 9 bases lying between them. This CDR3 has 12 amino acids. CDR1 SEHNR and CDR2 FQNEAQ come from the germline V gene (reference sequence). CDR3 bases: TGTGCCAGCAGCTTCGCAGGAGTTGGCTACACCTTC. Its protein is CASSFAGVGYTF.

This chain joins TRBV18 and TRBJ2-4; the D gene could be TRBD1 or TRBD2 (5 bases each). CDR1 and CDR2 (germline): KGHSH, LQKENI. Trimming stripped 3 bases from V and 5 bases from J, with 11 bases between. This CDR3 is 14 amino acids long. CDR3 sequence (DNA): TGTGCCAGCTCACCTGGGACCGTCGAAAACATTCAGTACTTC. This translates into CASSPGTVENIQYF. Supplemented by reference TRBV18 and TRBJ2-4, the full variable domain reads NAGVMQNPRHLVRRRGQEARLRCSPMKGHSHVYWYRQLPEEGLKFMVYLQKENIIDESGMPKERFSAEFPKEGPSILRIQQVVRGDSAAYFCASSPGTVENIQYFGAGTRLSVL.

This chain uses TRBV6-5 with TRBJ2-1, with a possible D match to TRBD2 (5 bases). This CDR3 contains 14 residues. Germline V CDR1 and CDR2: MNHEY, SVGAGI. V dropped 6 bases and J dropped 2 bases, with 11 bases sitting between them. The DNA of the CDR3 is TGTGCCAGCAGGACAAGCGGTGCCTACAATGAGCAGTTCTTC. It codes for CASRTSGAYNEQFF.

CDR3 loop: CASSELAGGPYEQYF. CDR3 nucleotide sequence: TGTGCCAGCAGTGAATTAGCAGGGGGCCCCTACGAGCAGTACTTC. J is TRBJ2-7 and V is TRBV6-1, with TRBD1 matching over 8 bases. The V and J ends lost 2 bases and 2 bases, in that order; junction bases with no gene match: 5. This CDR3 is 15 amino acids long. Germline lookup yields CDR1 MNHNS and CDR2 SASEGT.

This chain joins TRBV28 and TRBJ1-2; a possible D gene is TRBD1 (6 bases). The CDR3 loop spans 17 amino acids. The germline CDR1 and CDR2 sequences are MDHEN and SYDVKM. The V end lost 6 bases, the J end lost 2 bases, and 22 bases lay between the germline ends. DNA of the CDR3: TGTGCCAGCAGAAGCAGGGGAGGGACCGGACAGAACTATGGCTACACCTTC. Translating gives CASRSRGGTGQNYGYTF.

The rearrangement uses TRBV9 and TRBJ2-2, with no clear D. With 4 bases removed from V and 3 bases from J, the gap between germline ends came to 10 bases. The V gene's germline CDR1 is SGDLS and CDR2 YYNGEE. The CDR3 spans 14 residues. The CDR3 is CASSKIPDTGELFF. The CDR3 bases are TGTGCCAGCAGCAAAATTCCTGACACCGGGGAGCTGTTTTTT.

This chain uses TRBV18 with TRBJ1-5; D is undetermined. Germline assignment: CDR1 KGHSH and CDR2 LQKENI. The CDR3 is 13 amino acids. V was trimmed by 4 bases and J by 0 bases, leaving 4 bases between them. The CDR3 loop reads CASSQDSNQPQHF. The CDR3 nucleotides read TGTGCCAGCTCACAGGATAGCAATCAGCCCCAGCATTTT.

The gene calls are TRBV18 and TRBJ2-7; no clear D gene. This CDR3 contains 15 residues. V shed 3 bases and J shed 3 bases, with 15 bases lying between them. Germline V lookup: CDR1 KGHSH, CDR2 LQKENI. CDR3 in amino acids: CASSPTAVMSYEQYF. The CDR3 bases are TGTGCCAGCTCACCTACCGCGGTCATGAGCTACGAGCAGTACTTC.

This sequence joins TRBV4-1 and TRBJ2-5; D remains ambiguous. V dropped 1 base and J dropped 2 bases, with 8 bases sitting between them. The germline V gene has CDR1 MGHRA and CDR2 YSYEKL. This CDR3 region has 14 residues. The CDR3 coding sequence is TGCGCCAGCAGCCAAGGAGTCGGGCAAGAGACCCAGTACTTC. Residues: CASSQGVGQETQYF.

The rearrangement joins TRBV28 to TRBJ2-7; 9 bases agree with TRBD2. V gave up 2 bases and J gave up 4 bases; unmatched junction bases: 6. The CDR3 runs to 15 residues. The germline V gene has CDR1 MDHEN and CDR2 SYDVKM. CDR3 amino acids: CASSLAGGPGYEQYF. The CDR3 region has the DNA TGTGCCAGCAGTTTAGCGGGAGGGCCCGGGTACGAGCAGTACTTC.

V gene TRBV30 combines with J gene TRBJ1-2; the match to TRBD1 covers 7 bases. The V segment lost 3 bases and the J segment 5 bases; nucleotides outside the gene matches: 15. Germline V gene lookup returns CDR1 GTSNPN and CDR2 SVGIG (reference sequence). This CDR3 comprises 16 residues. The CDR3 nucleotides are TGTGCCTGGAGCGCAAGAAGACAGGGTCCTGCTTATGGCTACACCTTC. This gives the protein CAWSARRQGPAYGYTF. The full variable domain, its missing parts supplied by reference TRBV30 and TRBJ1-2, is SQTIHQWPATLVQPVGSPLSLECTVEGTSNPNLYWYRQAAGRGLQLLFYSVGIGQISSEVPQNLSASRPQDRQFILSSKKLLLSDSGFYLCAWSARRQGPAYGYTFGSGTRLTVV.

Of note for this clone: Its ends do not fully match the called genes, so a read error is possible. The gene calls are TRBV7-8 and TRBJ2-5, with a tentative D call TRBD2 (5 bases). Germline V CDR1 and CDR2: SGHVS, FQNEAQ. The CDR3 has 16 amino acids. The CDR3, as DNA: TGTGCCAGCACCCCGTCGAGGGCCCTGGGCCAAGAAACCCAGTACTTC. Its translation is CASTPSRALGQETQYF.

The chain couples TRBV28 to TRBJ2-1, with TRBD2 identical over 8 bases. V gave up 6 bases and J gave up 15 bases; unmatched junction bases: 13. This CDR3 is 13 amino acids long. CDR1 and CDR2 from the germline V gene are MDHEN and SYDVKM. The CDR3 region is CASRTTGTRVRFF. CDR3 coding DNA: TGTGCCAGCAGGACGACCGGGACTAGAGTTCGGTTCTTC.

The rearrangement joins TRBV6-6 to TRBJ2-7; 7 bases align to TRBD1. This CDR3 has 12 residues. With V trimmed by 6 bases and J by 8 bases, 7 bases remained unmatched. Germline values: CDR1 MNHNY, CDR2 SVGAGI (reference sequence). The CDR3 bases are TGTGCCAGCAGAAGTGACAGGGAGAAGCAGTACTTC. It yields the protein CASRSDREKQYF.